This T cell receptor beta chain stems from a study of monozygotic twins with inflammatory bowel disease. TCRdb reanalyzed the 5' RACE reads and collapses them to one entry per CDR3 protein, without DNA. The sample data list about 380,000 distinct CDR3 sequences. Findings and caveats of the study: IBD-affected twins scored below their healthy co-twins in TCRbeta diversity (inverse Simpson). Discrimination among different T cell subtypes was not achievable. Any single strong signal or clonotype tied to IBD lacked support.

Germline V gene data show CDR1 as DFQATT and CDR2 as SNEGSKA (reference sequence). The CDR3 totals 15 residues. Regarding this clonotype: Antigen unknown.

The receptor's source is a human donor with ulcerative colitis or Crohn's disease, or a healthy co-twin of an affected twin (not recorded which). The genes are TRBV20-1 and TRBJ2-7; without DNA, the TCRdb call of TRBD1 cannot be checked. What was sequenced was blood. The CDR3 region is CSARGIPGGGYEQYF.